The 22 T cell receptor beta chains in this list originate from one sample, sequenced in a study of T cell responses to AZD1222 COVID-19 vaccine. This table comes from immunoSEQ multiplex PCR, and its TCRdb copy is limited to in-frame clones, with some not included. The table shows tens of thousands of clones, with roughly nine tenths occurring only once. Sample: peripheral blood, taken 28 days after the second AZD1222 dose. Receptors were obtained from an adult who received the AZD1222 COVID-19 vaccine.

This clone appeared a single time. The gene calls are TRBV6-2 or TRBV6-3 and TRBJ2-2; 9 bases align to TRBD1. Germline V CDR1 and CDR2: MNHEY, SVGEGT. This CDR3 has 18 residues. The junction had 11 bases not matched to a gene; V was cut back by 2 bases and J by 4 bases. The CDR3 region is CASSYDGPGQGLTGELFF. The CDR3 bases are TGTGCCAGCAGTTACGACGGTCCGGGACAGGGTCTCACCGGGGAGCTGTTTTTT.

This chain connects TRBV7-3 to TRBJ1-2, with TRBD1 matching over 7 bases. Germline assignment: CDR1 SGHTA and CDR2 FQGTGA. Germline trimming cut 0 bases from V and 8 bases from J; bases unmatched to any gene: 18. The CDR3 length is 18 residues. The CDR3 loop reads CASSLTPPRGGQVVGYTF. DNA for the CDR3: TGTGCCAGCAGCTTAACTCCCCCCCGAGGCGGACAGGTGGTCGGCTACACCTTC.

Written as DNA, the CDR3 is TGTGCCAGCAGCTTAGGTGGTGCAGGGGCGGGGAGCAATCAGCCCCAGCATTTT. Encoded protein: CASSLGGAGAGSNQPQHF. The chain combines TRBV7-8 with TRBJ1-5, with D tentatively TRBD1 (6 bases). Germline CDR1 is SGHVS and CDR2 is FQNEAQ. The CDR3 extends over 18 amino acids. Trimming removed 1 base from V and 1 base from J, with 17 bases in between.

The V and J genes are TRBV4-1 and TRBJ1-5; 9 positions match TRBD1. The J segment lost 0 bases and the V segment lost 5 bases, leaving 11 bases of the junction unmatched. CDR3 length: 18 amino acids. CDR1 is MGHRA, CDR2 YSYEKL, per germline. CDR3 region: CASSKGQGGSFSNQPQHF. CDR3 sequence (DNA): TGCGCCAGCAGCAAGGGACAGGGAGGTTCTTTTAGCAATCAGCCCCAGCATTTT.

This clone was recorded a few times. The chain combines TRBV7-2 with TRBJ2-5, with 8 bases aligning to TRBD1. This CDR3 spans 15 amino acids. CDR1 SGHTA and CDR2 FQGNSA come from the germline V gene. The trim removed 1 base at V and 4 bases at J, leaving 5 bases unmatched. Here the CDR3 reads CASSLVDRGGETQYF. The CDR3 DNA is TGTGCCAGCAGCTTAGTCGACAGGGGAGGAGAGACCCAGTACTTC. Variable domain in full (rest from reference TRBV7-2 and TRBJ2-5): GAGVSQSPSNKVTEKGKDVELRCDPISGHTALYWYRQSLGQGLEFLIYFQGNSAPDKSGLPSDRFSAERTGGSVSTLTIQRTQQEDSAVYLCASSLVDRGGETQYFGPGTRLLVL.

This chain links TRBV7-2 with TRBJ1-1; D ambiguous. The CDR3 is 15 amino acids. Germline V gene data show CDR1 as SGHTA and CDR2 as FQGNSA. V gave up 3 bases and J gave up 4 bases, with 15 bases separating them. CDR3 residues: CASSLEFRGGTEAFF. The CDR3 nucleotides read TGTGCCAGCAGCTTGGAGTTCCGGGGTGGCACTGAAGCTTTCTTT.

The chain carries TRBV2 and TRBJ2-7; 8 nucleotides line up with TRBD1. The CDR3 sequence is 13 residues long. Germline V CDR1 and CDR2: SNHLY, FYNNEI. The V and J ends lost 5 bases and 1 base, in that order; junction bases with no gene match: 1. CDR3 loop: CASSRQGSYEQYV. The CDR3 region has the DNA TGTGCCAGCAGTAGACAGGGGTCCTACGAGCAGTACGTC.

The V call is TRBV11-3, the J call TRBJ2-3; no clear D gene. Germline CDR1 SGHNT, CDR2 YENEEA. Trimming removed 5 bases at V and 4 bases at J, with 7 bases between. This CDR3 is built from 12 residues. DNA of the CDR3: TGTGCCAGCAGCCCTGGGGCAGATACGCAGTATTTT. As protein: CASSPGADTQYF.

The V gene is TRBV7-2, the J gene TRBJ2-3; TRBD2 matches 8 bases. CDR3 length equals 15 residues. Germline V gene lookup returns CDR1 SGHTA and CDR2 FQGNSA. Unmatched junction bases numbered 5, after V lost 4 bases and J lost 2 bases. CDR3 region: CASSYVAGHTDTQYF. In nucleotides, the CDR3 is TGTGCCAGCAGCTATGTAGCGGGACACACAGATACGCAGTATTTT. The entire variable domain, with the rest obtained from reference TRBV7-2 and TRBJ2-3, is as follows: GAGVSQSPSNKVTEKGKDVELRCDPISGHTALYWYRQSLGQGLEFLIYFQGNSAPDKSGLPSDRFSAERTGGSVSTLTIQRTQQEDSAVYLCASSYVAGHTDTQYFGPGTRLTVL.

There are a few counts of this clone. The gene calls are TRBV9 and TRBJ1-3; 7 nucleotides align to TRBD1. V shed 3 bases and J 2 bases; nucleotides not matched to a gene: 8. Germline CDR1 is SGDLS and CDR2 is YYNGEE. The CDR3 sequence is 16 residues long. The CDR3, as DNA: TGTGCCAGCAGCGCCGACCCCAGGGGGACTGGAAACACCATATATTTT. This encodes CASSADPRGTGNTIYF.

This sequence joins TRBV7-2 and TRBJ2-7; no firm D call. The ends were cut back, 4 bases at V and 3 bases at J, with 7 bases in the middle. Per germline, CDR1 SGHTA and CDR2 FQGNSA. The CDR3 loop spans 12 amino acids. CDR3 amino acids: CASSSLYYEQYF. CDR3 DNA: TGTGCCAGCAGCTCCTTATACTACGAGCAGTACTTC.

The rearrangement uses TRBV2 and TRBJ2-1; 8 bases map to TRBD2. After removal of 5 bases from V and 2 bases from J, the junction contained 8 bases not matched to a gene. Germline CDR1 is SNHLY and CDR2 is FYNNEI. The CDR3 totals 16 residues. The CDR3 protein is CASSWSGSGAYNEQFF. CDR3 nucleotides: TGTGCCAGCAGTTGGAGCGGGAGCGGAGCCTACAATGAGCAGTTCTTC.

The chain is built from TRBV5-1 and TRBJ2-1, with 12 bases identical to TRBD2. The CDR3 loop spans 16 amino acids. In germline, CDR1 is SGHRS, CDR2 YFSETQ. The V segment lost 4 bases and the J segment 9 bases; nucleotides outside the gene matches: 11. CDR3 region: CASSRTSGGLPSEQFF. DNA for the CDR3: TGCGCCAGCAGCCGCACTAGCGGGGGGCTCCCGAGTGAGCAGTTCTTC.

This sequence joins TRBV5-3 and TRBJ2-7; D remains unclear. TRBV5-3 is assigned to the ORF class and has an uncertain function. The V gene lost 2 bases and the J gene lost 3 bases, with 21 bases spanning the gap. The CDR3 is 17 amino acids. The CDR3 here is CARSFTPGTVKGYEQYV. CDR3 DNA sequence: TGTGCCAGAAGCTTCACCCCGGGCACAGTTAAGGGCTACGAGCAGTACGTC.

This chain joins TRBV19 and TRBJ1-3; D might be TRBD1 (6 bases). The germline gives CDR1 LNHDA, CDR2 SQIVND (reference sequence). The CDR3 is 16 residues long. V was shortened by 6 bases and J by 2 bases, with 17 bases between the two germline ends. The CDR3 sequence is CASSRREGGPGNTIYF. As DNA, the CDR3 is TGTGCCAGTAGCCGCCGTGAGGGGGGACCTGGAAACACCATATATTTT.

The chain links TRBV2 to TRBJ1-2; unclear D gene. The CDR3 consists of 11 residues. Germline V lookup: CDR1 SNHLY, CDR2 FYNNEI. Between the trimmed V and J ends, which lost 3 bases and 8 bases, there was a span of 7 bases. CDR3 amino acids: CASSDNIGYTF. CDR3 nucleotide sequence: TGTGCCAGCAGTGATAACATCGGCTACACCTTC.

The rearrangement uses TRBV6-5 and TRBJ2-2; D uncertain. The CDR3 contains 15 residues. Germline V gene lookup returns CDR1 MNHEY and CDR2 SVGAGI. The ends were cut back, 7 bases at V and 2 bases at J, with 14 bases in the middle. The CDR3 DNA is TGTGCCAGCAAGCTCCTTAATGGTAACACCGGGGAGCTGTTTTTT. This translates into CASKLLNGNTGELFF.

A single count supports this clone. The chain links TRBV6-5 to TRBJ2-7; TRBD2 agrees at 12 bases. Per germline, CDR1 MNHEY and CDR2 SVGAGI. Trimming cost V 5 bases and J 7 bases; bases outside gene matches: 9. CDR3 length: 15 amino acids. DNA for the CDR3: TGTGCCAGCAGTCCACTAGCGGGAGGCCTCGGGGAGCAGTACGTC. This codes for CASSPLAGGLGEQYV.

The rearrangement links TRBV5-1 to TRBJ1-1; maybe TRBD1 (6 bases). This CDR3 spans 16 amino acids. In germline, CDR1 is SGHRS, CDR2 YFSETQ. Between the trimmed V and J ends, which lost 3 bases and 1 base, there was a span of 16 bases. The CDR3 sequence is CASSSLRPGANTEAFF. As DNA, the CDR3 is TGCGCCAGCAGCTCCCTCCGGCCAGGGGCGAACACTGAAGCTTTCTTT. The complete variable domain, with remaining parts taken from reference TRBV5-1 and TRBJ1-1, reads KAGVTQTPRYLIKTRGQQVTLSCSPISGHRSVSWYQQTPGQGLQFLFEYFSETQRNKGNFPGRFSGRQFSNSRSEMNVSTLELGDSALYLCASSSLRPGANTEAFFGQGTRLTVV.

The V gene is TRBV18, the J gene TRBJ2-7, with 7 bases identical to TRBD2. Germline trimming cut 6 bases from V and 4 bases from J; bases unmatched to any gene: 3. The CDR3 is 12 residues long. CDR1 is KGHSH and CDR2 is LQKENI in the germline V gene. CDR3 amino acids: CASSLGGYEQYF. The CDR3 DNA sequence: TGTGCCAGCTCGCTCGGGGGGTACGAGCAGTACTTC.

The chain couples TRBV12-3 or TRBV12-4 to TRBJ2-7; D perhaps matches TRBD2 (6 bases). The CDR3 extends over 13 amino acids. With 2 bases removed from V and 4 bases from J, the gap between germline ends came to 9 bases. The CDR3 nucleotides read TGTGCCAGCAGTTTACGGGGAGGATACGAGCAGTACTTC. It codes for CASSLRGGYEQYF.

The J gene is TRBJ2-7, the V gene TRBV7-9; D assignment may be TRBD1 or TRBD2 (5 bases each). Trimming cost V 2 bases and J 4 bases, with 15 bases left between them. This CDR3 spans 15 amino acids. Germline V gene data show CDR1 as SEHNR and CDR2 as FQNEAQ (reference sequence). The CDR3 DNA follows: TGTGCCAGCAGCTTACAAGGGACCCCTCCTTACGAGCAGTACGTC. Its protein is CASSLQGTPPYEQYV.